These 19 T cell receptor beta chains were sequenced from one sample in a study of T cells in women clearing cervical HPV infection. TCRdb keeps only in-frame clones here, not all; method: immunoSEQ multiplex PCR. Recorded for this sample: over 35,000 clones. The material sequenced was blood buffy coat. These receptors came from a woman aged 18-69 years with a cervical HPV16 infection that either progressed to CIN3+ or cleared (not recorded which).

About this clone: The read ends 3 residues before the CDR3 terminus; that terminus is restored from the germline J gene. V gene TRBV6-2 or TRBV6-3 combines with J gene TRBJ1-6; the D is unclear. CDR3 size: 16 residues. Trimming left V 6 bases short and J 5 bases short, with 17 bases between. Germline assignment: CDR1 MNHEY and CDR2 SVGEGT. The chain's CDR3 is CASSIVWLPNNSPLHF. The sequenced part of the CDR3 DNA is TGTGCCAGCAGCATCGTGTGGCTCCCCAATAATTCACCC.

On this clone itself: Read coverage stops 3 residues before the CDR3 terminus; the germline J gene supplies the remainder. This chain connects TRBV6-2 or TRBV6-3 to TRBJ2-2; D might be TRBD1 (6 bases). CDR3 length equals 13 residues. Germline lookup yields CDR1 MNHEY and CDR2 SVGEGT. CDR3 in amino acids: CASRVAGVEKLFF. The CDR3 bases that were read are TGTGCCAGCAGGGTGGCAGGGGTAGAAAAG.

The part of the CDR3 DNA that was read is TGTGCCAGCAGCTTACTCTACGAC. Its translation: CASSLLYD. The whole CDR3 protein reads CASSLLYDYTF. This chain uses TRBV7-2 with TRBJ1-2; D gene uncertain. The read terminates 3 residues ahead of where the CDR3 ends, so the germline J gene completes it. Germline-derived CDR1 and CDR2 are SGHTA and FQGNSA. This CDR3 region has 11 residues.

For this clone: The read terminates 3 residues before the CDR3 end, so the remaining end is supplied by the germline J gene. The V and J genes are TRBV19 and TRBJ1-2, with D uncertain. There are 15 residues in the CDR3. From germline, CDR1 is LNHDA and CDR2 SQIVND (reference sequence). The V end was cut by 6 bases, the J end by 0 bases, with 14 bases between. The sequenced part of the CDR3 DNA is TGTGCCAGTAGGCCCGACATGTCGACTAACTATGGC. Its protein is CASRPDMSTNYG. The complete CDR3 reads CASRPDMSTNYGYTF.

Comment on this clone: The observed sequence ends 3 residues before the CDR3 terminus, with the missing tail filled in from the germline J gene. The chain joins TRBV19 to TRBJ2-1; TRBD2 aligns across 11 bases. This CDR3 comprises 14 residues. With V trimmed by 0 bases and J by 9 bases, 1 base remained unmatched. The germline V gene encodes CDR1 LNHDA and CDR2 SQIVND (reference sequence). The CDR3 DNA, read in part, is TGTGCCAGTAGTATAGATCTAGCGGGGGGTGAG. Its protein is CASSIDLAGGE. The full CDR3 sequence reads CASSIDLAGGEQFF.

On this clone: The read gets to within 3 residues of the CDR3 end, and the germline J gene fills in the rest. The chain combines TRBV5-1 with TRBJ2-2, with D tentatively TRBD1 (6 bases). The V and J ends lost 1 base and 1 base respectively, with 11 bases between them. The CDR3 has 16 amino acids. Germline CDR1 is SGHRS and CDR2 is YFSETQ. This CDR3 is CASSLRQALNTGELFF. CDR3 bases read: TGCGCCAGCAGCTTGAGACAGGCGTTGAACACCGGGGAG.

As regards this clone: The read ends 3 residues before the CDR3 terminus; that terminus is restored from the germline J gene. The rearrangement joins TRBV2 to TRBJ1-4; D may be TRBD1 (6 bases). The CDR3 consists of 14 residues. V lost 6 bases and J 8 bases, leaving 16 bases between the germline ends. The germline V gene has CDR1 SNHLY and CDR2 FYNNEI. CDR3 sequence reads: CASSQDQGPEKLFF. CDR3 DNA, as far as it was read: TGTGCCAGCAGCCAGGATCAGGGGCCCGAAAAA.

CDR3 in amino acids: CSAREKGAASPLFF. Incomplete CDR3 DNA: TGCAGTGCTAGAGAGAAGGGGGCAGCTTCACCA. The chain is built from TRBV20-1 and TRBJ1-4; TRBD1 aligns across 7 bases. From the germline J gene comes the end of the CDR3, since the read stops 3 residues before it. CDR1 DFQATT and CDR2 SNEGSKA come from the germline V gene (reference sequence). There are 14 residues in the CDR3.

With regard to this clone: The read ends 3 residues shy of where the CDR3 ends; the end is completed using the germline J gene. The genes are TRBV6-2 or TRBV6-3 and TRBJ1-1; D not resolved. This CDR3 is built from 11 residues. Germline CDR1 reads MNHEY; CDR2 reads SVGEGT. This CDR3 reads CASSFRQEAFF. The sequenced CDR3 bases are TGTGCCAGCAGTTTCAGGCAGGAA.

To note about this clone: The missing CDR3 end, 3 residues past where the read stops, is filled in from the germline J gene. The chain is built from TRBV7-6 and TRBJ1-2; possible D gene TRBD1, 6 bases. Trimming took 5 bases from V and 2 from J, leaving 9 bases between them. The length of the CDR3 is 13 residues. The germline V gene has CDR1 SGHVS and CDR2 FNYEAQ. CDR3 residues: CASSPTGNYGYTF. CDR3 DNA, as far as it was read: TGTGCCAGCAGCCCCACAGGGAACTATGGC.

With regard to this clone: From the germline J gene comes the end of the CDR3, since the read stops 3 residues before it. This chain links TRBV11-3 with TRBJ2-5, with 8 bases aligning to TRBD2. V dropped 3 bases and J dropped 4; count of bases not matched to a gene: 4. CDR3 size: 14 residues. Germline V CDR1 and CDR2: SGHNT, YENEEA. Partial CDR3 DNA: TGTGCCAGCAGCTTCAGCCGGGGGGGAGAGACC. This gives the protein CASSFSRGGET. The full CDR3 reads CASSFSRGGETQYF.

In regard to this clone: Coverage ceases 3 residues before the CDR3 finishes, and the germline J gene fills in the end. The chain couples TRBV7-3 to TRBJ1-2; D is possibly TRBD1 (6 bases). Germline CDR1 SGHTA, CDR2 FQGTGA. V gave up 6 bases and J gave up 1 base, with 18 bases separating them. The CDR3 runs 16 residues. The sequenced CDR3 bases are TGTGCCAGCAGTCCAGGACAGCCCGGGGTTAACTATGGC. It specifies CASSPGQPGVNYG. The entire CDR3 protein is CASSPGQPGVNYGYTF. The variable domain in full, with the rest retrieved from reference TRBV7-3 and TRBJ1-2, is GAGVSQTPSNKVTEKGKYVELRCDPISGHTALYWYRQSLGQGPEFLIYFQGTGAADDSGLPNDRFFAVRPEGSVSTLKIQRTERGDSAVYLCASSPGQPGVNYGYTFGSGTRLTVV.

Comment on this clone: The missing CDR3 end, 3 residues past where the read stops, is filled in from the germline J gene. The chain links TRBV28 to TRBJ2-5, with TRBD2 matching over 8 bases. The length of the CDR3 is 13 residues. The germline V gene encodes CDR1 MDHEN and CDR2 SYDVKM. After removal of 3 bases from V and 5 bases from J, the junction contained 2 bases not matched to a gene. The CDR3 spells CASSLGGRETQYF. The part of the CDR3 DNA that was read is TGTGCCAGCAGTTTGGGCGGGAGGGAGACC.

Comments on this clone: The read gets to within 3 residues of the CDR3 end, and the germline J gene fills in the rest. The chain recombines TRBV30 with TRBJ2-3; 8 bases align to TRBD2. The germline CDR1 and CDR2 sequences are GTSNPN and SVGIG (reference sequence). The CDR3 has 14 amino acids. The CDR3 is CAWSLERGNQPQYF. The part of the CDR3 DNA that was read is TGTGCCTGGAGCCTAGAGCGGGGGAATCAGCCG.

Comment on this clone: The sequenced fragment ends 3 residues before the CDR3 boundary, so the rest is inferred from the germline J gene. The chain recombines TRBV7-9 with TRBJ2-2, with TRBD1 matching 7 bases. Germline assignment: CDR1 SEHNR and CDR2 FQNEAQ (reference sequence). Germline trimming cut 5 bases from V and 1 base from J; bases unmatched to any gene: 4. The CDR3 covers 15 residues. This CDR3 reads CASSRGTENTGELFF. Partial CDR3 DNA: TGTGCCAGCAGCCGAGGGACAGAGAACACCGGGGAG.

On this clone itself: From the germline J gene comes the end of the CDR3, since the read stops 3 residues before it. The chain carries TRBV7-2 and TRBJ1-2; D remains ambiguous. The CDR3 has 14 amino acids. CDR1 is SGHTA, CDR2 FQGNSA, per germline. The CDR3 DNA, read in part, is TGTGCCAGCAGCCGGACTAGTAGTACAGATACC. As protein: CASSRTSSTDT. The whole CDR3 sequence is CASSRTSSTDTYTF. The full variable domain, in which reference TRBV7-2 and TRBJ1-2 provide the parts outside the CDR3, is GAGVSQSPSNKVTEKGKDVELRCDPISGHTALYWYRQSLGQGLEFLIYFQGNSAPDKSGLPSDRFSAERTGGSVSTLTIQRTQQEDSAVYLCASSRTSSTDTYTFGSGTRLTVV.

As concerns this clone: Sequencing ends 3 residues short of the CDR3 end; the germline J gene provides the rest. V and J are TRBV7-2 and TRBJ2-7; no firm D call. Germline V gene sequence: CDR1 SGHTA, CDR2 FQGNSA. V was cut by 0 bases and J by 5 bases, with 5 bases left in between. This CDR3 contains 12 residues. CDR3 sequence reads: CASSLAVDEQYF. Incomplete CDR3 DNA: TGTGCCAGCAGCTTAGCGGTAGACGAG.

Note on this clone: Sequencing ends 3 residues short of the CDR3 end; the germline J gene provides the rest. This chain uses TRBV10-3 with TRBJ2-2; D is unclear. Germline-derived CDR1 and CDR2 are ENHRY and SYGVKD. This CDR3 comprises 16 residues. Trimming removed 5 bases at V and 2 bases at J, with 15 bases between. The CDR3 reads CAISSSGQFNTGELFF. The CDR3 DNA, read in part, is TGTGCCATCAGTTCCTCGGGTCAATTTAACACCGGGGAG.

With regard to this clone: The read terminates 3 residues before the CDR3 end, so the remaining end is supplied by the germline J gene. The chain carries TRBV19 and TRBJ2-3; 8 bases agree with TRBD1. Germline V lookup: CDR1 LNHDA, CDR2 SQIVND (reference sequence). The CDR3 consists of 16 residues. The CDR3 sequence: CASSTGDRTSQETQYF. CDR3 DNA (partial): TGTGCCAGTAGTACCGGGGACAGGACAAGTCAAGAGACG.